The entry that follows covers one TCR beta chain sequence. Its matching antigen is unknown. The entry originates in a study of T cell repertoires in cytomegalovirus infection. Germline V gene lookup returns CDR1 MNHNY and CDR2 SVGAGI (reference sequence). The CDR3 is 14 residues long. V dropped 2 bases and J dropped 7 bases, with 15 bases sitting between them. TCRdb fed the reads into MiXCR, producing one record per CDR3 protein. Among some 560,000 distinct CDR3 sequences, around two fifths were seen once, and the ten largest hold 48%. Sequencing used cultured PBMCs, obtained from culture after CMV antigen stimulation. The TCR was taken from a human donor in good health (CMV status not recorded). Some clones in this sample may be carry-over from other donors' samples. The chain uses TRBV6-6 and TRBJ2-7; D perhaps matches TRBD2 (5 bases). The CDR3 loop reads CASSYRATPGEQYF. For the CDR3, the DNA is TGTGCCAGCAGTTACAGGGCTACTCCGGGGGAGCAGTACTTC.